These T cell receptor beta chains were read from a single sample in a study of T-cell reconstitution after alpha-beta-depleted transplantation in children. MiXCR, applied by TCRdb to the PCR reads, yields one record per CDR3 protein. Among approximately 300,000 distinct CDR3 sequences, around 7.1% were seen once, and the ten largest hold approximately 9.1%. Here the sequenced sample was peripheral blood, taken 360 days after TCRalphabeta/CD19-depleted stem cell transplant. The receptors originated from a female patient aged 2-10 years who had a stem cell transplant for Fanconi anemia, so the T cells may come from the graft donor. CDR3s include the opening cysteine and the closing phenylalanine or tryptophan. The D gene is left open where the match is weak. Rows give clone size only sometimes, using once, few, many, or a class for an expanded clone.

size: many; J: TRBJ2-5; D: -; V: TRBV7-2; DNA: TGTGCCAGCAGCTTAGGGGTCCGGCAGGGGTTAGAGACCCAGTACTTC; CDR3: CASSLGVRQGLETQYF
size: many; J: TRBJ2-1; D: -; V: TRBV20-1; DNA: TGCAGTGCTAGAGATCGAGGCAGTTGGAATGAGCAGTTCTTC; CDR3: CSARDRGSWNEQFF
size: few; J: TRBJ2-7; D: -; V: TRBV20-1; DNA: TGCAGTGCTAGAGATGACCCTTCGATGGGGCCCGGCGAGCAGTACTTC; CDR3: CSARDDPSMGPGEQYF
size: many; J: TRBJ2-3; D: TRBD1; V: TRBV29-1; DNA: TGCAGCGTGGGTCCCGGGACAGGGTCAGATACGCAGTATTTT; CDR3: CSVGPGTGSDTQYF
size: few; J: TRBJ1-1; D: -; V: TRBV28; DNA: TGTGCCAGCAGACCGACGCTGACGGGCACTGAAGCTTTCTTT; CDR3: CASRPTLTGTEAFF
size: many; J: TRBJ2-1; D: TRBD2; V: TRBV5-1; DNA: TGCGCCAGCAGCTTCCTAGCGGGAGAAGCCCCGTACAATGAGCAGTTCTTC; CDR3: CASSFLAGEAPYNEQFF
size: -; J: TRBJ1-4; D: -; V: TRBV5-1; DNA: TGCGCCAGCAGCCCCAAAGTCCAGGGGCTCACAACTAATGAAAAACTGTTTTTT; CDR3: CASSPKVQGLTTNEKLFF
size: many; J: TRBJ1-5; D: -; V: TRBV12-3/TRBV12-4; DNA: TGTGCCAGCAGTTTAACTAGCAATCAGCCCCAGCATTTT; CDR3: CASSLTSNQPQHF
size: many; J: TRBJ2-7; D: TRBD2; V: TRBV6-5; DNA: TGTGCATCGGGGCGAATAGCGGGCCACTCCTACGAGCAGTACTTC; CDR3: CASGRIAGHSYEQYF
size: few; J: TRBJ1-1; D: -; V: TRBV5-1; DNA: TGCGCCAGCAGCTTCGGGGGGACGGACACTGAAGCTTTCTTT; CDR3: CASSFGGTDTEAFF
size: -; J: TRBJ2-7; D: -; V: TRBV10-3; DNA: TGTGCCATCAGTGAGTGGGAGTACGAGCAGTACTTC; CDR3: CAISEWEYEQYF
size: few; J: TRBJ1-1; D: -; V: TRBV9; DNA: TGTGCCAGCAGCCTCGGGACACTTACCACTGAAGCTTTCTTT; CDR3: CASSLGTLTTEAFF
size: many; J: TRBJ1-6; D: -; V: TRBV12-3/TRBV12-4; DNA: TGTGCCAGCACCTTACAGGGCCTCTCAAATTCACCCCTCCACTTT; CDR3: CASTLQGLSNSPLHF
size: many; J: TRBJ1-2; D: -; V: TRBV12-3/TRBV12-4; DNA: TGTGCCAGCACCATACGGGGTTTGAGAGCTAACTATGGCTACACCTTC; CDR3: CASTIRGLRANYGYTF
size: many; J: TRBJ1-1; D: TRBD1; V: TRBV20-1; DNA: TGCAGTGCTAGAGTGGGACAGGGTGACACTGAAGCTTTCTTT; CDR3: CSARVGQGDTEAFF
size: many; J: TRBJ2-7; D: TRBD1; V: TRBV6-2/TRBV6-3; DNA: TGTGCCAGCCTCGCCTGGACAGGGGGGACCTACGAGCAGTACTTC; CDR3: CASLAWTGGTYEQYF
size: many; J: TRBJ2-3; D: TRBD1; V: TRBV24-1; DNA: TGTGCCACCGCACCCGGGACAGCCACAGATACGCAGTATTTT; CDR3: CATAPGTATDTQYF
size: few; J: TRBJ1-4; D: TRBD1; V: TRBV7-9; DNA: TGTGCCAGCAGCCCGACAGGGGTATACGAAAAACTGTTTTTT; CDR3: CASSPTGVYEKLFF
size: many; J: TRBJ2-5; D: TRBD1; V: TRBV15; DNA: TGTGCCACCAGCAGAGGTACAGGGGTGGCCCAAGAGACCCAGTACTTC; CDR3: CATSRGTGVAQETQYF
size: many; J: TRBJ2-5; D: TRBD2; V: TRBV24-1; DNA: TGTGCCGCGTCTAGCGGGAGCGTGGAGACCCAGTACTTC; CDR3: CAASSGSVETQYF
size: -; J: TRBJ2-1; D: TRBD2; V: TRBV6-6; DNA: TGTGCCAGCAGTTATGGGGCTAGCGGGGGTCCTACCCGGGGCTACAATGAGCAGTTCTTC; CDR3: CASSYGASGGPTRGYNEQFF
size: -; J: TRBJ2-5; D: -; V: TRBV5-4; DNA: TGTGCCAGCAGTAATACGGGCCAAGAGACCCAGTACTTC; CDR3: CASSNTGQETQYF
size: many; J: TRBJ1-2; D: TRBD1; V: TRBV20-1; DNA: TGCAGTGCTATGACAGGGAACTATGGCTACACCTTC; CDR3: CSAMTGNYGYTF
size: -; J: TRBJ2-7; D: TRBD1; V: TRBV18; DNA: TGTGCCAGCTCACCATCGCGGACAGGGACGACTTACGAGCAGTACTTC; CDR3: CASSPSRTGTTYEQYF
size: many; J: TRBJ2-7; D: -; V: TRBV18; DNA: TGTGCCAGCTCCTCGACCCCCTACGAGCAGTACTTC; CDR3: CASSSTPYEQYF
size: few; J: TRBJ2-3; D: TRBD2; V: TRBV27; DNA: TGTGCCAGCAGTTACTACTCCCTAGCGGGGGGGCTTGATACGCAGTATTTT; CDR3: CASSYYSLAGGLDTQYF